One sample yielded the 26 T cell receptor beta chains listed below, sequenced in a study of T-cell memory formation after mild COVID-19. TCRdb called the 5' RACE reads again in MiXCR, with one record for every CDR3 protein. Of 90,000 to 120,000 distinct CDR3 sequences detected, 15% to 20% appear once; the ten largest clones hold around 5.1%. Sequenced input: PBMCs or a T cell subset sorted from them (not recorded which). The receptors shown here come from a man in his late teens or twenties who had mild COVID-19 (a few samples of this study predate the infection). Cell type and time point are not known.

At least ten counts were recorded for this clonotype. The chain combines TRBV5-1 with TRBJ2-5, with D possibly being TRBD2 (7 bases). The CDR3 loop spans 14 amino acids. Trimming took off 4 bases at V and 5 bases at J, with 15 bases between the two ends. Germline CDR1 reads SGHRS; CDR2 reads YFSETQ. The CDR3 is CASSVGGGEETQYF. CDR3 coding DNA: TGCGCCAGCAGCGTTGGCGGGGGCGAGGAGACCCAGTACTTC.

This clonotype was found a few times. The CDR3 nucleotides read TGTGCCAGTAGCACCGACAGACTGAACACTGAAGCTTTCTTT. Residues: CASSTDRLNTEAFF. The J gene is TRBJ1-1, the V gene TRBV19; perhaps TRBD1 as D (5 bases). The CDR3 length is 14 residues. Germline V gene lookup returns CDR1 LNHDA and CDR2 SQIVND (reference sequence). V was cut by 6 bases and J by 0 bases, with 11 bases left in between.

This chain connects TRBV6-5 to TRBJ2-7; 7 positions match TRBD1. The CDR3 loop spans 14 amino acids. Germline V gene data show CDR1 as MNHEY and CDR2 as SVGAGI. The trim removed 2 bases at V and 3 bases at J, leaving 4 bases unmatched. The DNA of the CDR3 is TGTGCCAGCAGTTACAGGGGGCAGGGCTACGAGCAGTACTTC. It translates to CASSYRGQGYEQYF.

CDR3 region: CSARGLAGGGHTGELFF. The CDR3 coding sequence is TGCAGTGCTAGGGGACTAGCGGGAGGGGGACACACCGGGGAGCTGTTTTTT. The chain carries TRBV20-1 and TRBJ2-2, with 16 bases lining up with TRBD2. V gave up 3 bases and J gave up 3 bases; unmatched junction bases: 4. The CDR3 loop spans 17 amino acids. CDR1 is DFQATT and CDR2 is SNEGSKA in the germline V gene (reference sequence).

This chain uses TRBV7-2 with TRBJ2-7, with 7 positions matching TRBD1. Germline trimming cut 5 bases from V and 6 bases from J; bases unmatched to any gene: 4. This CDR3 region has 12 residues. CDR1 is SGHTA and CDR2 is FQGNSA in the germline V gene. The CDR3 nucleotides are TGTGCCAGCAGCGTCCACAGGGGCGAGCAGTACTTC. Translation gives CASSVHRGEQYF.

The chain has TRBV29-1 and TRBJ1-2; D perhaps matches TRBD1 (5 bases). The CDR3 runs to 11 residues. Germline loops: CDR1 SQVTM, CDR2 ANQGSEA. V was clipped by 4 bases and J by 4 bases, with 7 bases between them. This CDR3 is CSVVDTYGYTF. CDR3 sequence (DNA): TGCAGCGTTGTGGACACCTATGGCTACACCTTC. Using reference TRBV29-1 and TRBJ1-2 for the parts outside the CDR3, the full variable domain is SAVISQKPSRDICQRGTSLTIQCQVDSQVTMMFWYRQQPGQSLTLIATANQGSEATYESGFVIDKFPISRPNLTFSTLTVSNMSPEDSSIYLCSVVDTYGYTFGSGTRLTVV.

This chain joins TRBV7-9 and TRBJ1-1, with D perhaps TRBD1 (5 bases). Germline V gene data show CDR1 as SEHNR and CDR2 as FQNEAQ (reference sequence). The germline V and J ends were trimmed by 5 bases and 8 bases, with 9 bases remaining between them. CDR3 length: 11 residues. The chain's CDR3 is CASSQGAEAFF. CDR3 nucleotide sequence: TGTGCCAGCAGCCAAGGGGCGGAAGCTTTCTTT.

The rearrangement joins TRBV7-2 to TRBJ2-2, with D hard to call. The CDR3 extends over 15 amino acids. Germline CDR1 reads SGHTA; CDR2 reads FQGNSA. The germline V and J ends were trimmed by 5 bases and 4 bases, with 14 bases remaining between them. Written as DNA, the CDR3 is TGTGCCAGCAGCCCAGAGTTGGCGCGCACCGGGGAGCTGTTTTTT. This sequence encodes CASSPELARTGELFF.

The J gene is TRBJ2-6, the V gene TRBV9, with unresolved D. V was cut by 4 bases and J by 2 bases, with 7 bases left in between. The germline V gene has CDR1 SGDLS and CDR2 YYNGEE. This CDR3 is 14 amino acids long. The DNA for the CDR3 is TGTGCCAGCAGCTCATTCACTGGGGCCAACGTCCTGACTTTC. Translated: CASSSFTGANVLTF. Looking up the rest from reference TRBV9 and TRBJ2-6 gives the full variable domain: DSGVTQTPKHLITATGQRVTLRCSPRSGDLSVYWYQQSLDQGLQFLIQYYNGEERAKGNILERFSAQQFPDLHSELNLSSLELGDSALYFCASSSFTGANVLTFGAGSRLTVL.

The chain joins TRBV7-3 to TRBJ2-3, with 8 bases fitting TRBD2. V lost 5 bases to trimming and J lost 2 bases; unmatched junction nucleotides: 6. The germline V gene has CDR1 SGHTA and CDR2 FQGTGA. The length of the CDR3 is 15 residues. The chain's CDR3 is CASSRSGGPTDTQYF. In DNA form, the CDR3 reads TGTGCCAGCAGCCGAAGCGGGGGCCCCACAGATACGCAGTATTTT.

The genes are TRBV4-1 and TRBJ1-5, with unresolved D. CDR1 is MGHRA and CDR2 is YSYEKL in the germline V gene. The CDR3 covers 17 residues. The ends were cut back, 0 bases at V and 1 base at J, with 13 bases in the middle. CDR3 bases: TGCGCCAGCAGCCAAGATGTTCCTGGTGTGAGCAATCAGCCCCAGCATTTT. It yields the protein CASSQDVPGVSNQPQHF.

The rearrangement uses TRBV7-9 and TRBJ2-3; D may be TRBD2 (5 bases). The CDR3 contains 16 residues. The germline V gene has CDR1 SEHNR and CDR2 FQNEAQ (reference sequence). Between the trimmed V and J ends, which lost 7 bases and 4 bases, there was a span of 21 bases. CDR3 protein: CASIHKGEGEADTQYF. CDR3 nucleotide sequence: TGTGCCAGCATCCATAAAGGAGAGGGAGAGGCAGATACGCAGTATTTT.

The rearrangement joins TRBV7-2 to TRBJ2-7; D gene ambiguous. The CDR3 is 15 amino acids. Trimming cost V 1 base and J 4 bases, with 14 bases left between them. Germline lookup yields CDR1 SGHTA and CDR2 FQGNSA. The CDR3 reads CASSLEVGAGYEQYV. The CDR3 DNA is TGTGCCAGCAGCTTAGAGGTGGGTGCAGGTTACGAGCAGTACGTC.

This clonotype was counted at least ten times. CDR3 DNA sequence: TGTGCCAGCAGCTCCAGGGGGCCAGAGACCCAGTACTTC. It codes for CASSSRGPETQYF. The chain links TRBV7-9 to TRBJ2-5; 8 bases match TRBD1. The CDR3 length is 13 residues. After removal of 4 bases from V and 4 bases from J, the junction contained 2 bases not matched to a gene. Germline V lookup: CDR1 SEHNR, CDR2 FQNEAQ (reference sequence).

This clonotype was observed at least ten times. The chain is built from TRBV5-1 and TRBJ2-7, with D uncertain. The germline V gene has CDR1 SGHRS and CDR2 YFSETQ. This CDR3 contains 12 residues. Trimming left V 0 bases short and J 4 bases short, with 5 bases between. The CDR3 DNA sequence: TGCGCCAGCAGCTTGGAGGGATACGAGCAGTACTTC. This gives the protein CASSLEGYEQYF.

This clonotype was picked up a small number of times. The chain couples TRBV4-1 to TRBJ1-2; D perhaps matches TRBD1 (5 bases). The V gene lost 1 base and the J gene lost 2 bases, with 11 bases spanning the gap. The CDR3 spans 15 residues. CDR1 and CDR2 from the germline V gene are MGHRA and YSYEKL. This CDR3 reads CASSQADSTNYGYTF. CDR3 bases: TGCGCCAGCAGCCAAGCCGACAGTACAAACTATGGCTACACCTTC.

The CDR3 spells CASSQDRQIEKLFF. The CDR3 region has the DNA TGTGCCAGCAGCCAAGATCGTCAGATTGAAAAACTGTTTTTT. The rearrangement uses TRBV3-1 and TRBJ1-4, with no clear D. The V end lost 0 bases, the J end lost 7 bases, and 9 bases lay between the germline ends. The CDR3 is 14 amino acids. Germline loops: CDR1 LGHDT, CDR2 YNNKEL (reference sequence).

The chain links TRBV2 to TRBJ2-5, with 9 bases matching TRBD1. After removal of 5 bases from V and 5 bases from J, the junction contained 9 bases not matched to a gene. The germline CDR1 and CDR2 sequences are SNHLY and FYNNEI. This CDR3 is built from 15 residues. DNA of the CDR3: TGTGCCAGCAGTTTACAGGGACAGGGAGGGGAGACCCAGTACTTC. It is translated as CASSLQGQGGETQYF. The complete variable domain, with remaining parts taken from reference TRBV2 and TRBJ2-5, reads EPEVTQTPSHQVTQMGQEVILRCVPISNHLYFYWYRQILGQKVEFLVSFYNNEISEKSEIFDDQFSVERPDGSNFTLKIRSTKLEDSAMYFCASSLQGQGGETQYFGPGTRLLVL.

This sequence joins TRBV5-1 and TRBJ2-7; TRBD2 aligns across 7 bases. The trim removed 1 base at V and 1 base at J, leaving 2 bases unmatched. CDR1 is SGHRS and CDR2 is YFSETQ in the germline V gene. CDR3 length equals 14 residues. This chain's CDR3 is CASSLIAGSYEQYV. For the CDR3, the DNA is TGCGCCAGCAGCTTGATAGCGGGTTCCTACGAGCAGTACGTC.

The chain has TRBV20-1 and TRBJ1-2; D call uncertain. The CDR3 runs to 15 residues. Trimming stripped 3 bases from V and 2 bases from J, with 16 bases between. The germline gives CDR1 DFQATT, CDR2 SNEGSKA (reference sequence). The CDR3 nucleotides read TGCAGTGCTAGGCGCGGCGGACCGCTCAACTATGGCTACACCTTC. Translation: CSARRGGPLNYGYTF.

The CDR3 nucleotides read TGTGCCAGCAGCTCGCCAGTCGGTCGTGTGAGTACGCAGTATTTT. It encodes CASSSPVGRVSTQYF. This sequence joins TRBV5-6 and TRBJ2-3, with no clear D. Germline CDR1 SGHDT, CDR2 YYEEEE. The germline V and J ends were trimmed by 3 bases and 8 bases, with 19 bases remaining between them. The CDR3 covers 15 residues.

This clonotype was seen a handful of times. This chain uses TRBV7-8 with TRBJ2-3; D is possibly TRBD2 (6 bases). The CDR3 runs to 17 residues. The germline V gene encodes CDR1 SGHVS and CDR2 FQNEAQ. With 5 bases removed from V and 0 bases from J, the gap between germline ends came to 18 bases. The CDR3 nucleotides read TGTGCCAGCAGCCTAATACCGGGGGTAGCTAGCACAGATACGCAGTATTTT. Protein sequence: CASSLIPGVASTDTQYF.

This clonotype appeared many times. The chain links TRBV4-3 to TRBJ2-5, with 7 bases identical to TRBD1. With 5 bases clipped from V and 5 bases from J, the junction kept 8 bases outside the gene matches. The CDR3 has 14 amino acids. From germline, CDR1 is LGHNA and CDR2 YSLEER. The chain's CDR3 is CASSTRTGRETQYF. CDR3 in DNA: TGCGCCAGCAGCACCCGGACAGGACGGGAGACCCAGTACTTC.

This CDR3 is CASSAGRMNEKLFF. For the CDR3, the DNA is TGTGCCAGCAGTGCCGGACGGATGAATGAAAAACTGTTTTTT. The chain couples TRBV7-6 to TRBJ1-4; unclear D gene. Germline CDR1 and CDR2: SGHVS and FNYEAQ. V lost 6 bases and J 5 bases, leaving 13 bases between the germline ends. The CDR3 runs to 14 residues.

This chain links TRBV5-1 with TRBJ2-2, with TRBD1 identical over 10 bases. The CDR3 totals 15 residues. Trimming cost V 5 bases and J 1 base; bases outside gene matches: 2. Germline V gene sequence: CDR1 SGHRS, CDR2 YFSETQ. The chain's CDR3 is CASSGTGVNTGELFF. The CDR3 DNA reads as TGCGCCAGCAGTGGGACAGGGGTGAACACCGGGGAGCTGTTTTTT.

This clonotype was observed a handful of times. The chain recombines TRBV6-5 with TRBJ2-2; no definite D call. The V gene's germline CDR1 is MNHEY and CDR2 SVGAGI. This CDR3 is 15 amino acids long. V lost 1 base to trimming and J lost 4 bases, with 10 bases between them. As DNA, the CDR3 is TGTGCCAGCAGTTACTACACGGATATCACCGGGGAGCTGTTTTTT. This codes for CASSYYTDITGELFF.